This T cell receptor (beta chain) derives from a study of molecular identifiers for immune sequencing clone quantification. Overall study context: For replicates, RNA isolated from about 20,000 or 100,000 naive CD8 cells was divided into five portions, of which four were sequenced. General observations from the study: Spiked Jurkat TCR RNA from one cell was reportedly detectable among over 800,000 naive cells.

This clonotype was seen repeatedly, ten times or more. The antigen remains unidentified. Sorting selected naive CD8 T cells with a CD8+CD4-CCR7+CD45RA+ phenotype. Previously described methods and listed TCR primers produced bulk TCR libraries. TCRdb itself ran the PCR reads through MiXCR, one entry per CDR3 protein. The sample shows 88,000 or so distinct CDR3 sequences, 21% of them seen only once. This receptor was taken from a human donor in good health. Some libraries in this study had Jurkat cell RNA spiked in. Sequenced sample: naive CD8+ T cells from blood, with Jurkat cell RNA spiked in. Subset denoted: FACS-sorted CD8+CD4-CCR7+CD45RA+ naive T cells.

The CDR3 nucleotides read TGCAGCGTTGGGTCGGCAGGGGGCGACGAGACAGATACGCAGTATTTT. Translated, it gives CSVGSAGGDETDTQYF. This rearrangement joins TRBV29-1 to TRBJ2-3; 8 nucleotides align to TRBD1. J lost 3 bases, V lost 4 bases, and 12 bases had no gene match. CDR1 SQVTM and CDR2 ANQGSEA come from the germline V gene. This CDR3 spans 16 amino acids.